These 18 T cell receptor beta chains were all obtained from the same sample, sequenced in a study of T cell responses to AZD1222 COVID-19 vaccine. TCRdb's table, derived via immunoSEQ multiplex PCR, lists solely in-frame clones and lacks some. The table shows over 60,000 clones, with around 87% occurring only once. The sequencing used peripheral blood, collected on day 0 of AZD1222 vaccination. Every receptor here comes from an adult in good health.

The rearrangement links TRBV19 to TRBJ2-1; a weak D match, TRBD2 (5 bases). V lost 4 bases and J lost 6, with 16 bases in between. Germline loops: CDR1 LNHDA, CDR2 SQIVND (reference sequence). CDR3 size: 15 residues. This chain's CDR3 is CASSTPYGVANEQFF. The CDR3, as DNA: TGTGCCAGTAGTACTCCCTACGGGGTGGCCAATGAGCAGTTCTTC.

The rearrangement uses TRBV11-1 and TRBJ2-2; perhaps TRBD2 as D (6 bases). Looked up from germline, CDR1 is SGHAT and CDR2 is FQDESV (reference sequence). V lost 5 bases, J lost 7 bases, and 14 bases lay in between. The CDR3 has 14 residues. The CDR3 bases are TGTGCCAGCAGCCCGAGTCTAGCGAACGGGGAGCTGTTTTTT. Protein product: CASSPSLANGELFF. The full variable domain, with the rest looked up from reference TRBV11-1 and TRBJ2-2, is EAEVAQSPRYKITEKSQAVAFWCDPISGHATLYWYRQILGQGPELLVQFQDESVVDDSQLPKDRFSAERLKGVDSTLKIQPAELGDSAMYLCASSPSLANGELFFGEGSRLTVL.

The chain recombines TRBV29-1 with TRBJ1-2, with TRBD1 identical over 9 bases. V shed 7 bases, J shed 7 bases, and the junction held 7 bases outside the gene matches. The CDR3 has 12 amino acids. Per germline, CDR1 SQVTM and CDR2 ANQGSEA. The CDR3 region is CSAGQGSTGYTF. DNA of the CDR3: TGCAGCGCCGGACAGGGGTCTACTGGCTACACCTTC.

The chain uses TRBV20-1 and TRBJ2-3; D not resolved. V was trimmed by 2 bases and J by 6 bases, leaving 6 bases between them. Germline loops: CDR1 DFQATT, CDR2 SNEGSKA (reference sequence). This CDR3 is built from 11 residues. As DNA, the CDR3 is TGCAGTGCTAGACTACCGGATACGCAGTATTTT. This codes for CSARLPDTQYF.

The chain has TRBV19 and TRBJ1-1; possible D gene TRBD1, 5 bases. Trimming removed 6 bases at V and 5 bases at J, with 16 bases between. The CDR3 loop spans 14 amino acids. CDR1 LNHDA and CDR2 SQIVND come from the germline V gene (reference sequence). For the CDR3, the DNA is TGTGCCAGTAGCTGGGACGGGGGAAGGACTGAAGCTTTCTTT. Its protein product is CASSWDGGRTEAFF.

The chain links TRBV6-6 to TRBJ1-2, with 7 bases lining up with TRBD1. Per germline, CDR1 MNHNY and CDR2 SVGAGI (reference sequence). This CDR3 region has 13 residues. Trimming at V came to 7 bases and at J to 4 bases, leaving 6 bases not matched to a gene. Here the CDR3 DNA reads TGTGCCAGCATGGAGGGGGCTAGCTATGGCTACACCTTC. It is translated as CASMEGASYGYTF.

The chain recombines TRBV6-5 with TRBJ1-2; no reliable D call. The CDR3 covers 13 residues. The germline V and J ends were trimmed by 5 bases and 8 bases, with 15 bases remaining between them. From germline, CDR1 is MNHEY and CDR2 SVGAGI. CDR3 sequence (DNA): TGTGCCAGCAGTCTGCGGGGTTGGAGAGGCTACACCTTC. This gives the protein CASSLRGWRGYTF.

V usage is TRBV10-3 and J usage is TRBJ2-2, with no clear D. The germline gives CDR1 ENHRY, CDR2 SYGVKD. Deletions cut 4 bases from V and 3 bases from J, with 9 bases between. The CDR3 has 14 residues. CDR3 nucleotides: TGTGCCATCAGTGCAAGGACGGACACCGGGGAGCTGTTTTTT. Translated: CAISARTDTGELFF.

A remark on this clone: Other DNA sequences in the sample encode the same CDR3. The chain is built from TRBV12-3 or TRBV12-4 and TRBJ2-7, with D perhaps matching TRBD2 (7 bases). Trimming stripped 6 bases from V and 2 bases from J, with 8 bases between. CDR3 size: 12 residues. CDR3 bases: TGTGCCAGCAGCGGGGGGCCCTACGAGCAGTACTTC. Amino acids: CASSGGPYEQYF.

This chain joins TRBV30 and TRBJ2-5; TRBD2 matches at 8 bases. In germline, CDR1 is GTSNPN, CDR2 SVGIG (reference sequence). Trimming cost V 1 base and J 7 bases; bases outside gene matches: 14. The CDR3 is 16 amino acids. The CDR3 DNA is TGTGCCTGGAGTGCCACGGGACTAGGCCCGGCCGGGACCCAGTACTTC. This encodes CAWSATGLGPAGTQYF.

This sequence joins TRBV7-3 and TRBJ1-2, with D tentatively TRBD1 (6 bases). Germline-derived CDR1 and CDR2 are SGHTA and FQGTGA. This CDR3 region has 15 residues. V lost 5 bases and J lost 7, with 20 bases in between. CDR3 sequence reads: CASSPNGGQGSGYTF. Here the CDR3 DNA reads TGTGCCAGCAGCCCTAATGGGGGTCAGGGGTCTGGCTACACCTTC.

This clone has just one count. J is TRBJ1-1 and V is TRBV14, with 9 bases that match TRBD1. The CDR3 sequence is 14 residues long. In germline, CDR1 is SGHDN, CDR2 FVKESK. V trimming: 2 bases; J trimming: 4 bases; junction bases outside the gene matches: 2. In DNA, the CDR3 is TGTGCCAGCAGCCAACTGACAGGGGGCACTGAAGCTTTCTTT. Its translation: CASSQLTGGTEAFF.

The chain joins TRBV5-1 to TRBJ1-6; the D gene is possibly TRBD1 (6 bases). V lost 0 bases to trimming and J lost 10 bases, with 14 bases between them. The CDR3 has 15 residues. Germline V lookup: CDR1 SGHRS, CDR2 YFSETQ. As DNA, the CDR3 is TGCGCCAGCAGCTTGGTCGCAGGGGAAGGGTCACCCCTCCACTTT. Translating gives CASSLVAGEGSPLHF.

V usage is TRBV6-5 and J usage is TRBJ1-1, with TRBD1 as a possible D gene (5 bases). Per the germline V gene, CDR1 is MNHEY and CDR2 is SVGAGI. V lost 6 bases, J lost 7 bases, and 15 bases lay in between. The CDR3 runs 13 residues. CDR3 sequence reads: CASRGPFSGEAFF. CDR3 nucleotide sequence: TGTGCCAGCAGGGGACCGTTTTCCGGTGAAGCTTTCTTT.

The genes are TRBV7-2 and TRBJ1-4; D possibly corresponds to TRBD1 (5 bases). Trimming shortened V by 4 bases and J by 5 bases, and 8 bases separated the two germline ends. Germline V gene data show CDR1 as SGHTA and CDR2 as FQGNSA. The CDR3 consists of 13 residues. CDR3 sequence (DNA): TGTGCCAGCAGCTGGGGGGGGAATGAAAAACTGTTTTTT. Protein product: CASSWGGNEKLFF.

DNA for the CDR3: TGTGCCAGCATAGGGGGAGGGGCTACCTACGAGCAGTACTTC. It encodes CASIGGGATYEQYF. The V and J genes are TRBV28 and TRBJ2-7; a weak D match, TRBD2 (7 bases). Germline values: CDR1 MDHEN, CDR2 SYDVKM. The CDR3 sequence is 14 residues long. Trimming cost V 7 bases and J 2 bases, with 15 bases left between them.

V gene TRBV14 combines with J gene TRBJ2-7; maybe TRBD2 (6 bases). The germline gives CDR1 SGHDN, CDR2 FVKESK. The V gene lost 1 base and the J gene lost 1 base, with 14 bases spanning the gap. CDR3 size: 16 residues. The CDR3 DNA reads TGTGCCAGCAGCCAAGCTCGCTACGGGGGATCCTACGAGCAGTACTTC. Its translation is CASSQARYGGSYEQYF.

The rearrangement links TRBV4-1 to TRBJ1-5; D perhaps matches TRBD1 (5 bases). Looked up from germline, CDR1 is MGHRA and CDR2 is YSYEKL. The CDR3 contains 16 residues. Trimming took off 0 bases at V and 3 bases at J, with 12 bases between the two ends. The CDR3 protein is CASSQDAAGINQPQHF. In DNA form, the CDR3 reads TGCGCCAGCAGCCAAGATGCAGCAGGGATCAATCAGCCCCAGCATTTT.